A selection of T cell receptor beta chains follows, all from one sample in a study of T cells in Graves' hyperthyroidism and ophthalmopathy. A single record per CDR3 protein comes from TCRdb applying MiXCR to the multiplex PCR reads. The sample lists 300,000 to 400,000 distinct CDR3 sequences, around 18% occurring once. Sequencing was carried out using blood. The receptors were gathered from a man aged 18 to 30 with Graves' ophthalmopathy. Each CDR3 is given with its conserved first and last residue. The order of the fields is V gene, CDR3 protein.

TRBV18,CASSHRGVEETQYF
TRBV28,CASTTGTGSYEQYF
TRBV5-1,CASKPGQTGEKLFF
TRBV19,CASSMTVNYEQYF
TRBV5-1,CASSLGQGSTGELFF
TRBV5-1,CASSPPGRSVNEQFF
TRBV4-1,CASSQVTGSNQPQHF
TRBV5-6,CASSFAGMTEAFF
TRBV29-1,CSVEGQGQGEQFF
TRBV20-1,CSATGTGELFF
TRBV6-1,CASSLTRQGPKTQYF
TRBV7-9,CASSSTGKGGYTF
TRBV19,CASSIQGGHQPQHF
TRBV11-2,CASSQGAGQGHEQYF
TRBV24-1,CATSDRDGNYGYTF
TRBV6-4,CASFPGGDSRTGELFF
TRBV2,CASSPTRLAGAYNEQFF
TRBV5-1,CASSLPGASNEKLFF
TRBV3-1,CASSLGTIPEETQYF
TRBV10-3,CAISDPGSDQPQHF
TRBV12-3/TRBV12-4,CACSLAVLSGNTIYF
TRBV2,CASSVMKQGARNEQFF